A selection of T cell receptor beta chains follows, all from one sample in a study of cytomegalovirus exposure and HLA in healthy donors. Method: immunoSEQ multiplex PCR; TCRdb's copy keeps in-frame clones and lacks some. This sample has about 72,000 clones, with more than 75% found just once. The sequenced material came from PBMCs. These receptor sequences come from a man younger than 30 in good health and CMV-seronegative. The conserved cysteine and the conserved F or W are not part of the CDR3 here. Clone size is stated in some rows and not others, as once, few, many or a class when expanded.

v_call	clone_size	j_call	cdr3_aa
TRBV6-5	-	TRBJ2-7	ASSYFGQGSGYEQY
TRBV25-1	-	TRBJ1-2	ASSDLANYGYT
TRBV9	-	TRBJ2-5	ASSVVASGSGETQY
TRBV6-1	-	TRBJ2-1	ASTSGTSYNEQF
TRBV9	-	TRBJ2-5	ASSVEDRWWETQY
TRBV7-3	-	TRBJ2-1	ASSLTSGYNEQF
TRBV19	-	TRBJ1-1	ASSFAEAF
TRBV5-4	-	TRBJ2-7	ASSLGAGGLSYEQY
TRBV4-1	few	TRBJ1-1	ASSQGHLNTEAF
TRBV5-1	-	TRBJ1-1	ASRRTGGDTEAF
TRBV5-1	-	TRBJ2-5	ASSWGQGKETQY
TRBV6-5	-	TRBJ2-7	ASSYSGQRTYEQY
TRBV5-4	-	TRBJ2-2	ASSLGQGFDTGELF
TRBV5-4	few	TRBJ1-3	ASSLPPTGVSGNTIY
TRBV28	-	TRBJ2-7	ASSRSYEQY
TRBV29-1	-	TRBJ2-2	SVIRGRNTGELF
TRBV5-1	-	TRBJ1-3	ASSLGGTSGNTIY
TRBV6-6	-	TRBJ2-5	ASRQGQETQY
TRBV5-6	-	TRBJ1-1	ASSLQHNTEAF
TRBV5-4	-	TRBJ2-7	ASSFLSGEQY
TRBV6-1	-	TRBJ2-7	ASSPVRGQFGEQY
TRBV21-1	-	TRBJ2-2	ASSTLTGSKNTGELF
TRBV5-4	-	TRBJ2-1	ASKSSVSNEQF
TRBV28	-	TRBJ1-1	AIATTGQQAF
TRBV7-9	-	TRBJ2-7	ASAAGQSYEQY
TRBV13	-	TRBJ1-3	ASSPLEGAYGNTIY
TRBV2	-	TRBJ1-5	ASSSDRGQPQH
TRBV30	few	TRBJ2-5	AWTSGGETQY